This T cell receptor (beta chain) was identified during a study of blood T cell repertoires in COVID-19. Study summary: T cells, B-cell-depleted T cells, or PBMCs supplied cDNA or gDNA.

In the source study's methods: Scientists estimated how many nucleated cells there were by amplifying reference gene primers. Clones were read by immunoSEQ multiplex PCR, and TCRdb kept only the in-frame ones, dropping some. Clone size and V and J calls were adopted from that table, with D and trimming inferred from the DNA. The sample contains around 450,000 clones, around nine tenths of which appear only once. The germline CDR1 and CDR2 sequences are MDHEN and SYDVKM. The CDR3 runs 15 residues. After removal of 2 bases from V and 3 bases from J, the junction contained 2 bases not matched to a gene.

Sequenced sample: PBMCs or T cells enriched from blood (not recorded which). The sequence derives from a woman between 18 and 29 years old with acute COVID-19. V usage is TRBV28 and J usage is TRBJ1-2, with 11 bases matching TRBD1. CDR3 bases: TGTGCCAGCAGTTTACGGGACAGGGGGTACTATGGCTACACCTTC. It yields the protein CASSLRDRGYYGYTF.